The 20 T cell receptor beta chains listed next were all sequenced from one sample in a study of Graves' ophthalmopathy and Graves' hyperthyroidism. Amplified TCR beta CDR3 regions were obtained using RNA transcripts as template. HTBI-primed RT-PCR formed the first round, and a multiplex PCR formed the second. TCRdb itself ran the multiplex PCR reads through MiXCR, one entry per CDR3 protein. The data contain some 380,000 distinct CDR3 sequences, approximately 15% of them singletons. Specimen: peripheral blood. The source is a woman younger than 35 with stable Graves' hyperthyroidism.

The sample holds many counts of this clonotype. V is TRBV27 and J is TRBJ2-7, with 7 nucleotides matching TRBD1. Germline-derived CDR1 and CDR2 are MNHEY and SMNVEV (reference sequence). V lost 6 bases to trimming and J lost 5 bases; unmatched junction nucleotides: 7. The CDR3 sequence is 13 residues long. This CDR3 is CASRRQGVDEQYF. For the CDR3, the DNA is TGTGCCAGCAGAAGACAGGGAGTCGACGAGCAGTACTTC.

This clonotype showed up many times. V is TRBV7-9 and J is TRBJ1-2; D ambiguous. V lost 6 bases and J 7 bases, leaving 15 bases between the germline ends. The CDR3 is 13 residues long. Germline values: CDR1 SEHNR, CDR2 FQNEAQ (reference sequence). For the CDR3, the DNA is TGTGCCAGCAGTGGTCCCTCAGGTGTTGGCTACACCTTC. Protein product: CASSGPSGVGYTF.

This clonotype was observed at least ten times. This chain connects TRBV28 to TRBJ2-5; TRBD1 agrees at 8 bases. The ends lost 3 bases at V and 5 bases at J; junction bases unmatched: 5. Germline loops: CDR1 MDHEN, CDR2 SYDVKM. CDR3 length: 14 amino acids. CDR3 region: CASSLTGDRETQYF. Written as DNA, the CDR3 is TGTGCCAGCAGTTTGACAGGGGATAGGGAGACCCAGTACTTC.

This clonotype came up many times. This sequence joins TRBV25-1 and TRBJ1-6; 7 bases agree with TRBD1. This CDR3 has 15 amino acids. Germline V gene lookup returns CDR1 MGHDK and CDR2 SYGVNS. J gave up 6 bases and V 3 bases, and 5 bases lay outside the gene matches. CDR3 region: CASSDPRDSNSPLHF. Here the CDR3 DNA reads TGTGCCAGCAGTGATCCCCGGGACAGTAATTCACCCCTCCACTTT.

This clonotype was recorded at least ten times. The V gene is TRBV19, the J gene TRBJ1-2; D is undetermined. The CDR3 runs to 15 residues. V was shortened by 4 bases and J by 2 bases, with 14 bases between the two germline ends. CDR1 is LNHDA, CDR2 SQIVND, per germline (reference sequence). In DNA form, the CDR3 reads TGTGCCAGTAGTAGCGCTTCCAACCGGAACTATGGCTACACCTTC. Translating it yields CASSSASNRNYGYTF. Drawing the rest from reference TRBV19 and TRBJ1-2, the complete variable domain is DGGITQSPKYLFRKEGQNVTLSCEQNLNHDAMYWYRQDPGQGLRLIYYSQIVNDFQKGDIAEGYSVSREKKESFPLTVTSAQKNPTAFYLCASSSASNRNYGYTFGSGTRLTVV.

This clonotype was observed at least ten times. The chain carries TRBV29-1 and TRBJ2-5, with D unclear. The CDR3 runs 13 residues. V was trimmed by 3 bases and J by 0 bases, leaving 8 bases between them. Germline values: CDR1 SQVTM, CDR2 ANQGSEA. DNA for the CDR3: TGCAGCGTTGATCTCCCGTACCAAGAGACCCAGTACTTC. Translating gives CSVDLPYQETQYF.

This clonotype appeared many times. The V and J genes are TRBV12-3 or TRBV12-4 and TRBJ1-2; D gene ambiguous. V lost 6 bases, J lost 8 bases, and 16 bases lay in between. There are 13 residues in the CDR3. The CDR3 loop is CASSPLGESGYTF. The CDR3, as DNA: TGTGCCAGCAGCCCCCTCGGGGAGAGCGGCTACACCTTC.

This clonotype came up many times. This rearrangement joins TRBV29-1 to TRBJ2-7, with D perhaps being TRBD1 or TRBD2 (6 bases each). The CDR3 is made up of 12 amino acids. CDR1 SQVTM and CDR2 ANQGSEA come from the germline V gene. The V gene lost 7 bases and the J gene lost 3 bases, with 13 bases spanning the gap. CDR3 residues: CSATGDNYEQYF. In nucleotides, the CDR3 is TGCAGCGCCACGGGGGACAACTACGAGCAGTACTTC.

J is TRBJ2-7 and V is TRBV11-2; no clear D. V shed 5 bases and J shed 4 bases, with 12 bases lying between them. Germline V CDR1 and CDR2: SGHAT, FQNNGV. CDR3 length equals 13 residues. This chain's CDR3 is CASSPPDLYEQYF. The CDR3 nucleotides read TGTGCCAGCAGCCCCCCGGACCTTTACGAGCAGTACTTC.

For the CDR3, the DNA is TGCAGCGTTGTCAGGGGCTACGAGCAGTACTTC. Protein: CSVVRGYEQYF. The rearrangement links TRBV29-1 to TRBJ2-7; D may be TRBD1 (6 bases). The V end lost 4 bases, the J end lost 3 bases, and 7 bases lay between the germline ends. The CDR3 is 11 residues long. Germline V gene sequence: CDR1 SQVTM, CDR2 ANQGSEA.

The chain is built from TRBV6-1 and TRBJ1-2, with a tentative D call TRBD1 (6 bases). V shed 5 bases and J shed 5 bases, with 18 bases lying between them. The germline gives CDR1 MNHNS, CDR2 SASEGT. CDR3 length equals 15 residues. The CDR3 bases are TGTGCCAGCAGTCGTGTACGGGACACAACTTATGGCTACACCTTC. It yields the protein CASSRVRDTTYGYTF.

The J gene is TRBJ2-2, the V gene TRBV5-1; possibly TRBD1 for D (6 bases). V shed 5 bases and J shed 4 bases, with 21 bases lying between them. This CDR3 has 17 residues. Germline V gene data show CDR1 as SGHRS and CDR2 as YFSETQ. The chain's CDR3 is CASSNRGRGTGTGELFF. For the CDR3, the DNA is TGCGCCAGCAGTAACCGAGGAAGGGGGACGGGCACCGGGGAGCTGTTTTTT.

The genes are TRBV6-5 and TRBJ1-5; D gene ambiguous. CDR3 length equals 16 residues. CDR1 MNHEY and CDR2 SVGAGI come from the germline V gene. V was shortened by 0 bases and J by 2 bases, with 11 bases between the two germline ends. The CDR3 region is CASSYSAPPGNQPQHF. As DNA, the CDR3 is TGTGCCAGCAGTTACTCAGCCCCGCCGGGCAATCAGCCCCAGCATTTT.

In this sample, this clonotype turned up many times. This chain links TRBV5-1 with TRBJ1-6, with TRBD1 matching 7 bases. CDR1 is SGHRS and CDR2 is YFSETQ in the germline V gene. The CDR3 sequence is 15 residues long. With 4 bases clipped from V and 5 bases from J, the junction kept 6 bases outside the gene matches. The CDR3 DNA reads TGCGCCAGCAGCGAGACAGGGAAGGATAATTCACCCCTCCACTTT. Protein: CASSETGKDNSPLHF.

This clonotype was counted ten times or more. V gene TRBV24-1 combines with J gene TRBJ1-2; 9 bases are a match to TRBD1. The trim removed 5 bases at V and 5 bases at J, leaving 2 bases unmatched. CDR1 and CDR2 (germline): KGHDR, SFDVKD. CDR3 length: 13 residues. The CDR3 DNA is TGTGCCACCAGTGGACAGGGGGGATATGGCTACACCTTC. This translates into CATSGQGGYGYTF.

This clonotype was recorded at least ten times. The V and J genes are TRBV20-1 and TRBJ2-7; either TRBD1 or TRBD2 may supply D (6 bases each). CDR3 length: 14 residues. Per the germline V gene, CDR1 is DFQATT and CDR2 is SNEGSKA (reference sequence). CDR3 sequence (DNA): TGCAGCGCCGCTTCGGGGGCAGCCAACTACGAGCAGTACTTC. Translating it yields CSAASGAANYEQYF.

The CDR3 sequence is CASSQEGDWGSTYEQYF. CDR3 DNA: TGTGCCAGCAGCCAAGAGGGGGACTGGGGCTCCACCTACGAGCAGTACTTC. J is TRBJ2-7 and V is TRBV3-1; perhaps TRBD2 as D (6 bases). Trimming shortened V by 0 bases and J by 2 bases, and 17 bases separated the two germline ends. The CDR3 is made up of 17 amino acids. Germline CDR1 reads LGHDT; CDR2 reads YNNKEL (reference sequence).

This clonotype was recorded many times. This chain joins TRBV4-1 and TRBJ1-1, with D perhaps TRBD1 (5 bases). The V gene's germline CDR1 is MGHRA and CDR2 YSYEKL. With 2 bases removed from V and 5 bases from J, the gap between germline ends came to 12 bases. CDR3 length: 14 amino acids. The CDR3 region is CASSQSRGTTEAFF. CDR3 nucleotide sequence: TGCGCCAGCAGCCAATCAAGGGGAACGACTGAAGCTTTCTTT.

This clonotype was seen ten or more times. The chain carries TRBV20-1 and TRBJ2-7; weak D call: TRBD1 (5 bases). Germline V gene sequence: CDR1 DFQATT, CDR2 SNEGSKA (reference sequence). This CDR3 is 12 amino acids long. Trimming took 0 bases from V and 5 from J, leaving 8 bases between them. The CDR3 loop reads CSARDETDEQYF. CDR3 bases: TGCAGTGCTAGAGATGAGACAGACGAGCAGTACTTC.

This clonotype was observed at least ten times. V and J are TRBV13 and TRBJ1-5; possible D gene TRBD1, 6 bases. The V gene's germline CDR1 is PRHDT and CDR2 FYEKMQ (reference sequence). This CDR3 region has 14 residues. V gave up 5 bases and J gave up 1 base, with 9 bases separating them. CDR3 sequence reads: CASSPRGSNQPQHF. DNA of the CDR3: TGTGCCAGCAGCCCTAGGGGGAGCAATCAGCCCCAGCATTTT.